The source of this TCR beta chain is a study of Ad26.COV2.S vaccination and SARS-CoV-2 variants. Looking at the study overall: Into the muscle, Ad26.COV2.S was dosed once or twice, 56 days apart.

The data were produced by immunoSEQ multiplex PCR, yet TCRdb's version contains in-frame clones alone and is incomplete. The data hold a few hundred thousand clones, with 92% observed a single time. Regarding treatment: about 20 received Ad26.COV2.S at low or high dose, single or two shots; 5 received placebo; per-sample allocation not given. The samples date from day 63 after the first vaccine or placebo injection. An Ad26 vector expressing Wuhan-strain SARS-CoV-2 spike served as the vaccine. The source is a person between 18 and 60 years old who received the Ad26.COV2.S COVID-19 vaccine or a placebo. The material was peripheral blood, obtained in a trial of Ad26.COV2.S vaccine versus placebo.

For the CDR3, the DNA is TGTGCCAGCAGTCCCCCCTCGACAGAGACGAACACCGGGGAGCTGTTTTTT. It encodes CASSPPSTETNTGELFF. The rearrangement uses TRBV6-6 and TRBJ2-2, with D possibly being TRBD1 (5 bases). Trimming stripped 5 bases from V and 0 bases from J, with 16 bases between. Germline values: CDR1 MNHNY, CDR2 SVGAGI (reference sequence). The CDR3 consists of 17 residues.